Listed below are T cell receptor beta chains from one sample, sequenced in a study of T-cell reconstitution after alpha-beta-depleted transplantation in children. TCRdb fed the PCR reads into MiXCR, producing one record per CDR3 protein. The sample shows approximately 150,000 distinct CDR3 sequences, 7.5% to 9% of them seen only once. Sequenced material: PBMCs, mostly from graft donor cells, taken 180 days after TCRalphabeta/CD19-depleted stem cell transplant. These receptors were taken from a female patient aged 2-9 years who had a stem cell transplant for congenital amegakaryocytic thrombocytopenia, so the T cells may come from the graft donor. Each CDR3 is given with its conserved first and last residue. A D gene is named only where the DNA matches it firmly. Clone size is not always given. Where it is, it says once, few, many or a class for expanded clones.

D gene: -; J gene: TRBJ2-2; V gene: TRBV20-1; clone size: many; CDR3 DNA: TGCAGTGCTCCACGAGGGGACGAGACCTACACCGGGGAGCTGTTTTTT; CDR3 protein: CSAPRGDETYTGELFF
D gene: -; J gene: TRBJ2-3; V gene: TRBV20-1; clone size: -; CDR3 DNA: TGCAGTGCCGCTAAGCTGGGGGAAGCAGATACGCAGTATTTT; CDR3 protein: CSAAKLGEADTQYF
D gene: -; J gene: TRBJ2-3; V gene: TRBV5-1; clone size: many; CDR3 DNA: TGCGCCAGCAGCTTGGCAATCGTTCCCAGGGCAGATACGCAGTATTTT; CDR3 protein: CASSLAIVPRADTQYF
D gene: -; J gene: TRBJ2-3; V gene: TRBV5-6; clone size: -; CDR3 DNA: TGTGCCAGCAGCTTCAACGGGAAGGGCACAGATACGCAGTATTTT; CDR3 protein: CASSFNGKGTDTQYF
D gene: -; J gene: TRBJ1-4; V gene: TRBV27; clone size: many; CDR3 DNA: TGTGCCAGCAGTTACATCTTGGACGGAAAACTGTTTTTT; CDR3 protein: CASSYILDGKLFF
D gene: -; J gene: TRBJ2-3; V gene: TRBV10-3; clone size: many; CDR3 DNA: TGTGCCATCAGTCCTAGCGCGGGCACAGATACGCAGTATTTT; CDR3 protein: CAISPSAGTDTQYF
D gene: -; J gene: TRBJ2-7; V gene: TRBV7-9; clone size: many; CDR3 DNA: TGTGCCAGCAGCTTAGGACGGACAGACGCGTACTTC; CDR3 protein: CASSLGRTDAYF
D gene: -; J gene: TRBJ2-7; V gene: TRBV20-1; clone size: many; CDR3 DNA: TGCAGTGCTAGAGCGGCCCCCTACGAGCAGTACTTC; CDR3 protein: CSARAAPYEQYF
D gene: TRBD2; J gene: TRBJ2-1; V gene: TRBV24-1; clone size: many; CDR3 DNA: TGTGCCACCAGTGATTCGGGACTAGCGTACAATGAGCAGTTCTTC; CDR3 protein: CATSDSGLAYNEQFF
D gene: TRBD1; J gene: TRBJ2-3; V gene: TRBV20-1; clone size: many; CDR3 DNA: TGCAGTGCCGCCGGACAGGGAGGAGATACGCAGTATTTT; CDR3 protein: CSAAGQGGDTQYF
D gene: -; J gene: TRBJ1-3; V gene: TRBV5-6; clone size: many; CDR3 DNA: TGTGCCAGCAGCCGGTACAGGTTTTTTGGAAACACCATATATTTT; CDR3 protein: CASSRYRFFGNTIYF
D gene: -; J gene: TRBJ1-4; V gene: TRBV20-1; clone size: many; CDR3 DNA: TGCAGTGCTGAACGAAATGAAAAACTGTTTTTT; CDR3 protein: CSAERNEKLFF
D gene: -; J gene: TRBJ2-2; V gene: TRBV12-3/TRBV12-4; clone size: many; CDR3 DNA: TGTGCCAGCAGTTTTGCCGGGGAGCTGTTTTTT; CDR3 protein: CASSFAGELFF
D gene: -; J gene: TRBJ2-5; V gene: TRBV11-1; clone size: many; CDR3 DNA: TGTGCCAGCAGCATGGGGGGACCATGGGAGACCCAGTACTTC; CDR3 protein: CASSMGGPWETQYF
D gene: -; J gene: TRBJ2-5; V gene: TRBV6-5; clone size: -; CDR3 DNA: TGTGCCAGCAGTTACTCGATCTATGAGACCCAAGAGACCCAGTACTTC; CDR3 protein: CASSYSIYETQETQYF
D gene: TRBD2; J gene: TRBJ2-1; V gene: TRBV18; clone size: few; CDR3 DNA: TGTGCCAGCTCACCTCGGACTAGCTTTCTTTACAATGAGCAGTTCTTC; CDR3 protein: CASSPRTSFLYNEQFF
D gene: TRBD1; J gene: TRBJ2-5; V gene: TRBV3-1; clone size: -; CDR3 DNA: TGTGCCAGCAGCCAAGGGTACAGGGGGCGCGGACAAGAGACCCAGTACTTC; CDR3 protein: CASSQGYRGRGQETQYF
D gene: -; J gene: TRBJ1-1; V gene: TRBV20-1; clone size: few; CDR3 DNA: TGCAGTGTACAGGACACTGAAGCTTTCTTT; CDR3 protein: CSVQDTEAFF
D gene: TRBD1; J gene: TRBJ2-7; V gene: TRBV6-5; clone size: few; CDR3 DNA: TGTGCCAGCAGTTATAGCCCGGGACAGCGCTACGAGCAGTACTTC; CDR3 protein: CASSYSPGQRYEQYF
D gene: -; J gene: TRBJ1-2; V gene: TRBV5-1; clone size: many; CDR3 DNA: TGCGCCAGCAGCTTTGGGACAAAATTTCATCTCCAAACTATCTATGGCTACACCTTC; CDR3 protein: CASSFGTKFHLQTIYGYTF
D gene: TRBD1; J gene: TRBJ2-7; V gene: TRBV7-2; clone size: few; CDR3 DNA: TGTGCCAGCAGCCTCAGACAGGGGGTAACCTACGAGCAGTACTTC; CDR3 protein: CASSLRQGVTYEQYF
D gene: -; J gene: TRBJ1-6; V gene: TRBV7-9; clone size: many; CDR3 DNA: TGTGCCAGCAGCTTAAACGACCCAGGTGAATCACCCCTCCACTTT; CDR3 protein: CASSLNDPGESPLHF
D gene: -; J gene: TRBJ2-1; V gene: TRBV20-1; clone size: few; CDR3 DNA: TGCAGTGCTAGAGGGTCAGGGACTGGGTCCTACAATGAGCAGTTCTTC; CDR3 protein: CSARGSGTGSYNEQFF
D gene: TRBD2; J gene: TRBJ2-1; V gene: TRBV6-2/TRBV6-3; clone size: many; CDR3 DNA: TGTGCCAGCAGAATCGCGGGACTAGTCTACAATGAGCAGTTCTTC; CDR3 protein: CASRIAGLVYNEQFF
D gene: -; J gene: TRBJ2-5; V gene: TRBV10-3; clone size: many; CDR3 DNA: TGTGCCATCAGATCGGGCAGGGGAAGAGAGACCCAGTACTTC; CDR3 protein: CAIRSGRGRETQYF
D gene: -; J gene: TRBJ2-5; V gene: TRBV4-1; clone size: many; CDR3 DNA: TGCGCCAGCAGCCCGAGACGGGCGGGGGAGACCCAGTACTTC; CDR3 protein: CASSPRRAGETQYF
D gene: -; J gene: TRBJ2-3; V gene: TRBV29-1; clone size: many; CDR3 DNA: TGCAGCGCTGCCGTTGGGGGCACAGATACGCAGTATTTT; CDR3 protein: CSAAVGGTDTQYF
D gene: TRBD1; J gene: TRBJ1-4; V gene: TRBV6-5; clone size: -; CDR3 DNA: TGTGCCAGCGGGGACAGTCCGGAAAAACTGTTTTTT; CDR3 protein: CASGDSPEKLFF
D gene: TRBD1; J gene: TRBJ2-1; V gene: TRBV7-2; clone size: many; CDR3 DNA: TGTGCCAGCAGCTTAGTGGGACAGGGAATATACAATGAGCAGTTCTTC; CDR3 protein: CASSLVGQGIYNEQFF
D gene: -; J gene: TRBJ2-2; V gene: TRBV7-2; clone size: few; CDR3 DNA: TGTGCCAGCAGCTTAGTTCGAAGCGGGGAGCTGTTTTTT; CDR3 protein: CASSLVRSGELFF
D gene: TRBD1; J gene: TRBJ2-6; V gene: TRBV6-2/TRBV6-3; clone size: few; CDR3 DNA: TGTGCCAGCAGTTACTCGAGACCCGGGACAGGGAGCTCTGGGGCCAACGTCCTGACTTTC; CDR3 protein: CASSYSRPGTGSSGANVLTF
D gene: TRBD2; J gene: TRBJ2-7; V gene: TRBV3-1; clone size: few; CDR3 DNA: TGTGCCAGCAGCCGTTCAAGGAGCGGGGGGAACTACGAGCAGTACTTC; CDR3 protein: CASSRSRSGGNYEQYF
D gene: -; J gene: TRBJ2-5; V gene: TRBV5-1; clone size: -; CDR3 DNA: TGCGCCAGCAGCGCAGGGCTTGAGACCCAGTACTTC; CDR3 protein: CASSAGLETQYF
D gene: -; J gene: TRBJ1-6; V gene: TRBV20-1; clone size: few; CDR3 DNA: TGCAGTGCTAGAGAAGCCGTCTTGAGAGGGAATTCACCCCTCCACTTT; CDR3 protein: CSAREAVLRGNSPLHF